This T cell receptor beta chain originates from a study of blood T cell repertoires in COVID-19. The table lists this clone with a count of one. The CDR3 spans 14 residues. V was clipped by 2 bases and J by 0 bases, with 8 bases between them. CDR1 is MNHEY and CDR2 is SVGAGI in the germline V gene. Clones were sequenced by immunoSEQ multiplex PCR, and TCRdb holds only the in-frame ones, with some missing. The sample lists 110,000 to 150,000 clones, around 80% occurring once. The sequence was obtained from a man between 60 and 75 years old with acute or convalescent COVID-19. The chain uses TRBV6-5 and TRBJ2-7; maybe TRBD1 (5 bases). The sample taken for sequencing was peripheral blood. The CDR3 bases are TGTGCCAGCAGTTACGACAGCCGCTCCTACGAGCAGTACTTC. Translated: CASSYDSRSYEQYF.